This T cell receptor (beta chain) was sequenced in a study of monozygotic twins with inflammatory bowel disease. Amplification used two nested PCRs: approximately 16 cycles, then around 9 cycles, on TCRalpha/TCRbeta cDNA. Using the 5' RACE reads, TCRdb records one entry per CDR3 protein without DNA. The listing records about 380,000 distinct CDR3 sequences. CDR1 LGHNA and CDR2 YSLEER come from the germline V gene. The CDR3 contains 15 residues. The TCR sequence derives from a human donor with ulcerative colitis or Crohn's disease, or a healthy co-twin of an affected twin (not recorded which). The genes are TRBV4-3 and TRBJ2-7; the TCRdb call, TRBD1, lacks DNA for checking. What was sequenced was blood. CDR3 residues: CASSHGQGESYEQYF.